This is a list of T cell receptor beta chains from one sample in a study of blood T cell repertoires in COVID-19. Sequencing used immunoSEQ multiplex PCR; TCRdb keeps in-frame clones, though not all of them. The table has almost 100,000 clones, around nine tenths seen once. Sequences were obtained from peripheral blood. These TCRs come from a man aged 45-60 years with acute or convalescent COVID-19. Both conserved end residues are part of each CDR3. D genes are given only for firm matches. For some rows the clone size is stated as once, few or many, or as a class when expanded; others skip it.

>TRBV27|TRBD2|.|TRBJ2-7
CASSLGGAGDSEQYF
TGTGCCAGCAGTCTCGGAGGGGCGGGAGACTCCGAGCAGTACTTC
>TRBV27|TRBD1|.|TRBJ2-2
CASSLGRGRIKATSRATGELFF
TGTGCCAGCAGTTTGGGCAGGGGGCGTATCAAAGCGACCTCTCGTGCCACCGGGGAGCTGTTTTTT
>TRBV28|TRBD2|.|TRBJ2-3
CASSGASVSGGLYTQYF
TGTGCCAGCAGTGGGGCCTCGGTCAGCGGGGGGCTGTATACGCAGTATTTT
>TRBV11-3|TRBD1|few|TRBJ1-5
CASGTGGGQPQHF
TGTGCCAGCGGGACAGGGGGCGGTCAGCCCCAGCATTTT
>TRBV6-6|.|once|TRBJ1-3
CASSSQGSGNTIYF
TGTGCCAGCAGTTCACAGGGCTCTGGAAACACCATATATTTT
>TRBV3-1/TRBV3-2|.|.|TRBJ1-6
CASSQSLTGYNSPLHF
TGTGCCAGCAGCCAATCCTTGACAGGCTATAATTCACCCCTCCACTTT
>TRBV7-9|.|.|TRBJ1-1
CASSLIQGAAAKAFF
TGTGCCAGCAGCTTAATCCAAGGAGCCGCAGCCAAAGCTTTCTTT
>TRBV18|TRBD1|.|TRBJ1-2
CASSAGQGHYGYTF
TGTGCCAGCTCAGCCGGACAGGGACACTATGGCTACACTTTC
>TRBV5-4|.|.|TRBJ2-2
CASSLAGPRGGELFF
TGTGCCAGCAGCTTGGCGGGCCCACGGGGCGGGGAGCTGTTTTTT
>TRBV6-2/TRBV6-3|TRBD2|.|TRBJ2-3
CASSRTSGRVSDTQYF
TGTGCCAGCAGTCGGACTAGCGGGAGGGTTTCAGATACGCAGTATTTT
>TRBV5-1|TRBD1|.|TRBJ1-2
CASSFLPGQEEEYGYTF
TGCGCCAGCAGCTTCCTCCCTGGACAGGAAGAGGAGTATGGCTACACCTTC
>TRBV6-6|.|.|TRBJ2-5
CASNRVGGAETQYF
TGTGCCAGCAATAGAGTAGGGGGGGCAGAGACCCAGTACTTC
>TRBV3-1/TRBV3-2|.|.|TRBJ1-5
CASSQESQGNQPQHF
TGTGCCAGCAGCCAAGAATCTCAGGGAAATCAGCCCCAGCATTTT
>TRBV12-3/TRBV12-4|.|.|TRBJ2-1
CASRLAGEQFF
TGTGCCAGCAGACTAGCTGGTGAGCAGTTCTTC
>TRBV18|TRBD1|.|TRBJ1-2
CASSPRFPGQGATNYGYTF
TGTGCCAGCTCACCCCGGTTCCCGGGACAGGGCGCAACTAACTATGGCTACACCTTC
>TRBV4-2|TRBD1|once|TRBJ1-3
CASSQDDRGYGNTIYF
TGTGCCAGCAGCCAAGACGACAGGGGATACGGAAACACCATATATTTT
>TRBV2|TRBD1|few|TRBJ2-3
CASSGRQGPDTQYF
TGTGCCAGCAGTGGTCGACAGGGGCCAGATACGCAGTATTTT
>TRBV5-5|TRBD2|.|TRBJ2-5
CASSPGGQGRWETQYF
TGTGCCAGCAGCCCGGGAGGGCAGGGGCGGTGGGAGACCCAGTACTTC
>TRBV5-4|TRBD1|.|TRBJ2-1
CASGYETGAPHEQFF
TGTGCCAGCGGTTATGAGACAGGGGCTCCGCATGAGCAGTTCTTC
>TRBV30|TRBD1|.|TRBJ2-4
CAWSLGTGNIQYF
TGTGCCTGGAGTTTGGGGACAGGAAACATTCAGTACTTC
>TRBV14|TRBD2|.|TRBJ2-5
CASRGLGVETQYF
TGTGCCAGCAGAGGACTAGGGGTAGAGACCCAGTACTTC
>TRBV5-4|TRBD2|.|TRBJ2-2
CASTTGGRSGELFF
TGTGCCAGCACGACGGGAGGGCGGTCCGGGGAGCTGTTTTTT
>TRBV28|TRBD1|.|TRBJ1-2
CATLVRQGAYGYTF
TGTGCCACCCTCGTAAGACAGGGAGCCTATGGCTACACCTTC
>TRBV6-6|.|once|TRBJ2-1
CASSYPVQGYKNEQFF
TGTGCCAGCAGTTACCCGGTACAGGGTTACAAAAATGAGCAGTTCTTC
>TRBV6-5|TRBD1|.|TRBJ1-2
CASTGGQVYGYTF
TGTGCCAGCACCGGAGGACAGGTCTATGGCTACACCTTC
>TRBV7-9|.|.|TRBJ2-7
CASASGTPPYEQYF
TGTGCCAGCGCCTCGGGGACACCTCCCTACGAGCAGTACTTC
>TRBV19|.|few|TRBJ2-5
CASSTTRLETQYF
TGTGCCAGTAGTACGACTAGATTAGAGACCCAGTACTTC
>TRBV19|.|.|TRBJ2-7
CASSIGGGALSYEQYF
TGTGCCAGTAGTATAGGAGGGGGGGCCCTATCCTACGAGCAGTACTTC
>TRBV11-2|TRBD1|.|TRBJ2-2
CASSRDRGNTGELFF
TGTGCCAGCAGCCGGGACAGGGGGAACACCGGGGAGCTGTTTTTT
>TRBV2|.|few|TRBJ1-2
CASSSTGRGYTF
TGTGCCAGCAGTTCGACAGGCCGGGGCTACACCTTC
>TRBV19|.|.|TRBJ1-1
CASEFDRNTEAFF
TGTGCCAGTGAATTCGACAGGAACACTGAAGCTTTCTTT
>TRBV19|.|.|TRBJ2-7
CASASQGPPGEQYF
TGTGCCAGTGCAAGTCAGGGTCCCCCGGGCGAGCAGTACTTC
>TRBV7-3|.|.|TRBJ2-3
CASSLRRAGRADTQYF
TGTGCCAGCAGCTTAAGGCGGGCCGGGCGGGCAGATACGCAGTATTTT
>TRBV24-1|TRBD2|.|TRBJ2-2
CATSTSGRGNTGELFF
TGTGCCACCAGCACTAGCGGGAGAGGGAACACCGGGGAGCTGTTTTTT
>TRBV11-3|.|few|TRBJ2-6
CASSLVLAGANVLTF
TGTGCCAGCAGCTTAGTTCTAGCCGGGGCCAACGTCCTGACTTTC
>TRBV18|.|.|TRBJ2-1
CASSQQSYNEQFF
TGTGCCAGCTCACAACAGAGCTACAATGAGCAGTTCTTC
>TRBV19|.|.|TRBJ1-1
CASIMGLEAFF
TGTGCCAGTATTATGGGGCTGGAGGCTTTCTTT
>TRBV4-1|.|.|TRBJ2-3
CASSQGGTSTDTQYF
TGCGCCAGCAGCCAAGGGGGGACTAGCACAGATACGCAGTATTTT
>TRBV7-6|TRBD1|.|TRBJ1-2
CASSDTGGYGYTF
TGTGCCAGCAGCGACACAGGGGGCTATGGCTACACCTTC
>TRBV27|TRBD2|.|TRBJ2-3
CASSWDRRESSTDTQYF
TGTGCCAGCAGTTGGGACCGGCGGGAGTCTAGCACAGATACGCAGTATTTT
>TRBV18|.|.|TRBJ1-1
CASSPQGKNTEAFF
TGTGCCAGCTCACCACAGGGGAAGAACACTGAAGCTTTCTTT
>TRBV11-3|.|.|TRBJ1-1
CASSFQIGTEAFF
TGTGCCAGCAGCTTCCAGATTGGCACTGAAGCTTTCTTT
>TRBV6-5|TRBD1|.|TRBJ2-7
CASSPQGAPYEQYF
TGTGCCAGCAGTCCACAGGGGGCGCCCTACGAGCAGTACTTC
>TRBV6-5|TRBD2|.|TRBJ2-1
CASSYSRTSGSSEQFF
TGTGCCAGCAGTTACTCCAGGACTAGCGGGAGTAGTGAGCAGTTCTTC